In its sample, the clone carrying this TCR beta chain was seen a few times. This sample stems from a study of blood T cell repertoires in COVID-19. In the study overall: The study drew acute and convalescent COVID-19 samples from the United States, Italy and Spain. T cells, B-cell-depleted T cells, or PBMCs provided the cDNA or gDNA that served as material.

Germline V lookup: CDR1 LNHDA, CDR2 SQIVND (reference sequence). The CDR3 spans 13 residues. Germline trimming cut 6 bases from V and 7 bases from J; bases unmatched to any gene: 6. In the source study's methods: Using reference gene primer amplification, nucleated cell counts were estimated. TCRdb's copy holds only in-frame clones and misses some; the assay was immunoSEQ multiplex PCR. Clone size and V and J calls were adopted from that table, with D and trimming inferred from the DNA. The sample records around 200,000 clones, less than 85% being singletons. This clonotype was sampled from a woman between 50 and 59 years old with acute or convalescent COVID-19. The sequencing input was peripheral blood. The chain couples TRBV19 to TRBJ1-5, with 7 positions matching TRBD1. This CDR3 reads CASREQGNQPQHF. The CDR3 coding sequence is TGTGCCAGTAGGGAACAGGGGAACCAGCCCCAGCATTTT.